This entry concerns a single T cell receptor beta chain. This specimen comes from a study of blood T cell repertoires in COVID-19. Study-wide context: T cells, B-cell-depleted T cells, or PBMCs provided the cDNA or gDNA that served as material.

As processed by the authors: Counts of nucleated cells, estimated from reference gene primer amplification, were obtained. Repertoires were generated with immunoSEQ multiplex PCR, while TCRdb's copy carries only in-frame clones and drops some. That table gives V, J and clone size, and the DNA gave D and trimming. The table shows about 120,000 clones, with 85% to 90% occurring only once. Germline V gives CDR1 KGHSH, CDR2 LQKENI. CDR3 length equals 15 residues. With V trimmed by 5 bases and J by 4 bases, 6 bases remained unmatched. This TCR was sampled from an elderly man with acute or convalescent COVID-19. The sequencing input was peripheral blood. This chain uses TRBV18 with TRBJ1-2; 11 bases match TRBD1. For the CDR3, the DNA is TGTGCCAGCTCAACAGGGACAGGGGGTGCCTATGGCTACACCTTC. This gives the protein CASSTGTGGAYGYTF.